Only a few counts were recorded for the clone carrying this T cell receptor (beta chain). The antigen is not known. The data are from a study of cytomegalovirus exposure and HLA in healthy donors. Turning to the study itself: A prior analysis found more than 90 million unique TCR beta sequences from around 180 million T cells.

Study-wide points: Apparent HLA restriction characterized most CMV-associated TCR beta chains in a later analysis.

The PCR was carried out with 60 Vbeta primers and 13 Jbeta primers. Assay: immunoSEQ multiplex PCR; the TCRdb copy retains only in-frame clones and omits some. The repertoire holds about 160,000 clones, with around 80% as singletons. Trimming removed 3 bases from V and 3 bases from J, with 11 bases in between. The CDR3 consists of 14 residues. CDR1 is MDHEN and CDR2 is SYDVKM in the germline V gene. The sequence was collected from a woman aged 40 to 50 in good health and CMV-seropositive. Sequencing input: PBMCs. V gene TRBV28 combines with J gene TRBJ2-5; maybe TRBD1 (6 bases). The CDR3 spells CASSFPHREETQYF. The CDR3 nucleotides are TGTGCCAGCAGTTTTCCCCACAGGGAAGAGACCCAGTACTTC.